These T cell receptor beta chains were read from a single sample in a study of human thymus T cells. Sequencing used immunoSEQ multiplex PCR; TCRdb keeps in-frame clones, though not all of them. This table has 45,000 to 75,000 clones, 90% to 95% appearing once. Sequenced sample: blood. The receptor set was obtained from a boy younger than two with a congenital heart defect but otherwise immunologically healthy. Both conserved end residues are part of each CDR3. D genes are given only for firm matches. Some rows mark clone size as missing; the rest say once, few, many or name a class of expanded clone.

d_call j_call cdr3_length clone_size v_call cdr3_nt cdr3_aa
. TRBJ1-1 13 . TRBV7-2 TGTGCCAGCAGCGTCGGGAGGGACACTGAAGCTTTCTTT CASSVGRDTEAFF
TRBD1 TRBJ2-7 14 . TRBV19 TGTGCCAGTAGTAGTGGGACAGGGCAATACGAGCAGTACTTC CASSSGTGQYEQYF
. TRBJ2-5 13 . TRBV1 TGCACCAGCAGCCGTAGGTTCCAAGAGACCCAGTACTTC CTSSRRFQETQYF
. TRBJ2-7 12 . TRBV11-2 TGTGCCAGCGGACCGTATTCCTACGAGCAGTACTTC CASGPYSYEQYF
. TRBJ2-1 13 . TRBV7-2 TGTGCCAGCAGCGGATGGAGGAGGAATGAGCAGTTCTTC CASSGWRRNEQFF
TRBD1 TRBJ1-2 14 . TRBV10-3 TGTGCCAGCGGGACAGGGTGGGATAACTATGGCTACACCTTC CASGTGWDNYGYTF
. TRBJ1-1 13 . TRBV2 TGTGCCAGCACTCCCGCCTTGGGCACTGAAGCTTTCTTT CASTPALGTEAFF
. TRBJ2-7 16 . TRBV7-9 TGTGCCAGCAGCCTCCCCAGTCAGGACTCCTTGTGGGAGCAGTACTTC CASSLPSQDSLWEQYF
. TRBJ2-2 18 . TRBV5-1 TGCGCCAGCTATAGGGGGGAGCGAGGGAGCGCGAACACCGGGGAGCTGTTTTTT CASYRGERGSANTGELFF
TRBD1 TRBJ2-7 13 . TRBV7-9 TGTGCCAGCAGCTTGGACAGGGGGTACGAGCAGTACTTC CASSLDRGYEQYF
. TRBJ2-3 14 . TRBV5-1 TGCGCCAGCAGTCCCGGGATGAGCACAGATACGCAGTATTTT CASSPGMSTDTQYF
. TRBJ1-2 15 . TRBV5-6 TGTGCCAGCAGCTTGGAGGTCTGGGTCGACTATGGCTACACCTTC CASSLEVWVDYGYTF
. TRBJ1-1 15 once TRBV6-1 TGTGCCAGCAGTGAAGGGCCCCTACTTAACACTGAAGCTTTCTTT CASSEGPLLNTEAFF
TRBD1 TRBJ2-5 14 . TRBV9 TGTGCCAGCAGCGTAGGGGACAGTCAAGAGACCCAGTACTTC CASSVGDSQETQYF
TRBD1 TRBJ2-2 13 . TRBV28 TGTGCCAGCTGGACAGGTCTGGACGGGGAGCTGTTTTTT CASWTGLDGELFF
. TRBJ2-3 14 . TRBV5-4 TGTGCCAGCAGCTTGGTATTCGGGGAAGATACGCAGTATTTT CASSLVFGEDTQYF
. TRBJ2-2 15 . TRBV15 TGTGCCACCAGCAGAGAACTAGTGAACACCGGGGAGCTGTTTTTT CATSRELVNTGELFF
TRBD2 TRBJ2-3 15 . TRBV7-2 TGTGCCAGCAGCTTAGTAGCGGGGGGGCCAGATACGCAGTATTTT CASSLVAGGPDTQYF
TRBD1 TRBJ2-2 14 . TRBV27 TGTGCCAGCAGAAGACAGGGGGCGGGCGGGGAGCTGTTTTTT CASRRQGAGGELFF
TRBD2 TRBJ2-5 16 once TRBV2 TGTGCCAGCAGCGGACGGGAAGCGGGAGGGCAAGAGACCCAGTACTTC CASSGREAGGQETQYF
. TRBJ2-3 14 . TRBV4-1 TGCGCCAGCAGCCAACCAGGGAGGACAGATACGCAGTATTTT CASSQPGRTDTQYF
TRBD2 TRBJ2-3 16 . TRBV5-4 TGTGCCAGCAGCCCGTGGAGCGGGAGAGGCACAGATACGCAGTATTTT CASSPWSGRGTDTQYF
TRBD2 TRBJ2-1 17 . TRBV30 TGTGCCTGGAGTTGGGGACTAGCGGGGGGCCATTACAATGAGCAGTTCTTC CAWSWGLAGGHYNEQFF
. TRBJ1-4 13 . TRBV5-1 TGCGCCAGCAGCCGGGCAGGAGGCGAAAAACTGTTTTTT CASSRAGGEKLFF
TRBD2 TRBJ2-7 15 . TRBV19 TGTGCCAGTAGGTCCGGGACTAGAGGTTCCTACGAGCAGTACTTC CASRSGTRGSYEQYF
. TRBJ2-5 15 . TRBV18 TGTGCCAGCTCACCCCAGGGGGGATTCCAAGAGACCCAGTACTTC CASSPQGGFQETQYF
. TRBJ2-6 19 . TRBV5-6 TGTGCCAGCAGCTTGTGGGGGGCGGGACAGCCCTCTGGGGCCAACGTCCTGACTTTC CASSLWGAGQPSGANVLTF
TRBD1 TRBJ1-2 17 . TRBV4-2 TGTGCCAGCAGCCAAGATCCCCAGGGGGGGACGGGTAACGGCTACACCTTC CASSQDPQGGTGNGYTF
. TRBJ2-1 18 . TRBV4-2 TGTGCCAGCAGCCAAGTGGGACCAGGGCCCGGATCCTACAATGAGCAGTTCTTC CASSQVGPGPGSYNEQFF
TRBD1 TRBJ2-4 14 . TRBV18 TGTGCCAGCTCACCCGACAGGGGGATAAACATTCAGTACTTC CASSPDRGINIQYF
. TRBJ2-7 15 . TRBV19 TGTGCCAGTACTCCCGGACTAACCCTAGCCTACGAGCAGTACTTC CASTPGLTLAYEQYF
TRBD1 TRBJ1-1 15 . TRBV11-3 TGTGCCAGCAGCCCCGGGACAGTCAGGAACACTGAAGCTTTCTTT CASSPGTVRNTEAFF
. TRBJ1-4 15 . TRBV19 TGTGCCAGTAGTATCTTCGGGGGACGGAATGAAAAACTGTTTTTT CASSIFGGRNEKLFF
TRBD2 TRBJ2-2 18 . TRBV7-9 TGTGCCAGCAGCGTCGGACTAGCGGGAGGTCCTAACACCGGGGAGCTGTTTTTT CASSVGLAGGPNTGELFF
TRBD2 TRBJ2-1 18 . TRBV5-5 TGTGCCAGCAGCTTTAGAGAAGCGACTAGCCTTAAAGACAATGAGCAGTTCTTC CASSFREATSLKDNEQFF
TRBD1 TRBJ1-2 13 . TRBV2 TGTGCCAGCAGGACGGGGACAGGGTATGGCTACACCTTC CASRTGTGYGYTF
. TRBJ1-1 13 . TRBV13 TGTGCCAGCAGCTTAGTCGGGAACACTGAAGCTTTCTTT CASSLVGNTEAFF
. TRBJ1-5 16 . TRBV12-2 TGTGCAAGTCGCTTATGGGGGACGGATAGCAATCAGCCCCAGCATTTT CASRLWGTDSNQPQHF
. TRBJ2-2 13 . TRBV7-9 TGTGCCAGCCGAGACACCTTCACCGGGGAGCTGTTTTTT CASRDTFTGELFF